This T cell receptor beta chain was retrieved from a study of blood T cell repertoires in COVID-19. Study as a whole: PBMCs, B-cell-depleted T cells, or T cells provided the cDNA or gDNA that made up the material.

Between the trimmed V and J ends, which lost 2 bases and 2 bases, there was a span of 22 bases. Germline CDR1 reads SGHDN; CDR2 reads FVKESK. This CDR3 is built from 18 residues. Using immunoSEQ multiplex PCR, the repertoire was profiled, and TCRdb retains in-frame clones only, with some absent. The sample includes about 200,000 clones, approximately 91% seen only once; the top ten take about 6.8%. Sample: peripheral blood. The rearrangement joins TRBV14 to TRBJ2-7; D may be TRBD1 (6 bases). The receptor comes from a woman aged 40-49 years who had recovered from COVID-19. The CDR3 region is CASSQTTGRRGAPYEQYF. As DNA, the CDR3 is TGTGCCAGCAGCCAAACTACAGGGCGCCGTGGAGCTCCCTACGAGCAGTACTTC.